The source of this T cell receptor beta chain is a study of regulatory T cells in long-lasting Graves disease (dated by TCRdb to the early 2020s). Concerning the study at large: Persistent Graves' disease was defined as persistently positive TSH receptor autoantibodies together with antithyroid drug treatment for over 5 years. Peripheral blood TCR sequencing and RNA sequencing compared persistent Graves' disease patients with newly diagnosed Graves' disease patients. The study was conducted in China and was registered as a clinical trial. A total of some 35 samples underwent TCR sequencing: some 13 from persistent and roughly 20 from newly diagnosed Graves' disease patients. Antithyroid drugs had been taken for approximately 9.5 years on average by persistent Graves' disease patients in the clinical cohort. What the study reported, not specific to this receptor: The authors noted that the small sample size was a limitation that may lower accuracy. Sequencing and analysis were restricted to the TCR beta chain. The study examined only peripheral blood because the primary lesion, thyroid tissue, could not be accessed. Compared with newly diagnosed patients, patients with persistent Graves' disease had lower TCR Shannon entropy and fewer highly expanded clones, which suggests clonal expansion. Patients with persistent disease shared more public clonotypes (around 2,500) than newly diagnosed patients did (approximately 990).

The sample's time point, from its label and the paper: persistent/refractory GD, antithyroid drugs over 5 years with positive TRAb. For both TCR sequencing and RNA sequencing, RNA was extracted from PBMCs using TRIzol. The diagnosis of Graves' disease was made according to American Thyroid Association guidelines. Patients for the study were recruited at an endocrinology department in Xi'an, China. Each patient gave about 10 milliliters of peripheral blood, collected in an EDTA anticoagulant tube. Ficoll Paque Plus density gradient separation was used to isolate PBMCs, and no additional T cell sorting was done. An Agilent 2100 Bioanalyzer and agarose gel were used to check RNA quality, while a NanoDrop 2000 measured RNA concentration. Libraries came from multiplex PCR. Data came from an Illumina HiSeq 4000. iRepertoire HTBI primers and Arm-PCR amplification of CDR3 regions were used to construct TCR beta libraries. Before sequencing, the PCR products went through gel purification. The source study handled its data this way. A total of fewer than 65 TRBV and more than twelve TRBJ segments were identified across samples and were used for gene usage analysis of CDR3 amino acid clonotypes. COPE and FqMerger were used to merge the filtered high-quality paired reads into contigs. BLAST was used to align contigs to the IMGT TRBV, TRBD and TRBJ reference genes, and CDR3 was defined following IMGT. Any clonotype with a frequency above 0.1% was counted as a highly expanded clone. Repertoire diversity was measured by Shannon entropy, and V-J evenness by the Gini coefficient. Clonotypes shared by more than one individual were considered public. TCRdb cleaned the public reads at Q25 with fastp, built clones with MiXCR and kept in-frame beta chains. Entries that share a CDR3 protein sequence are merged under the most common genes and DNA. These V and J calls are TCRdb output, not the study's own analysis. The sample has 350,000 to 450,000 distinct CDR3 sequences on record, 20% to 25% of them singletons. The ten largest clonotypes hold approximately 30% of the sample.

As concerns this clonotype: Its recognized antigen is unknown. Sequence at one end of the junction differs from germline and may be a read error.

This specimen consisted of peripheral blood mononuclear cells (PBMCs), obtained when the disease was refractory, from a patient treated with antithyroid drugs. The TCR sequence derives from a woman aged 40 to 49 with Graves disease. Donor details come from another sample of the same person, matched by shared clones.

CDR3 protein: CSAPRAFSGEHF. DNA sequence: TGCAGTGCTCCACGAGCCTTTAGCGGGGAACACTTC. This chain is built from TRBV20-1 and TRBJ2-7, with 8 bases matching TRBD2. The CDR3 spans 12 residues, from the cysteine through the phenylalanine. Only the CDR3 part of the read is kept: 36 bases, read in frame from the first base. Sequences DFQATT (CDR1) and SNEGSKA (CDR2) are obtained from the germline V gene (reference sequence).